The rows below give T cell receptor beta chains drawn from one sample of a study of long-term antiretroviral therapy in people with HIV. Sequencing used immunoSEQ multiplex PCR; TCRdb keeps in-frame clones, though not all of them. The sample shows roughly 21,000 clones, around 86% of them seen only once. Specimen: unsorted PBMCs, collected 0.1 years before starting antiretroviral therapy. These receptors came from a man aged 40-49 years with HIV. CDR3s include the opening cysteine and the closing phenylalanine or tryptophan. The D gene is left open where the match is weak. Some rows have no size entry. The others give once, few or many, or a class for an expanded clone.

J gene	V gene	clone size	D gene	CDR3 protein	CDR3 DNA
TRBJ1-3	TRBV18	once	NA	CASSPRTVSGNTIYF	TGTGCCAGCTCGCCGCGGACCGTCTCTGGAAACACCATATATTTT
TRBJ2-4	TRBV30	NA	TRBD1	CAFRTGESAKNIQYF	TGTGCCTTTAGGACAGGGGAAAGTGCCAAAAACATTCAGTACTTC
TRBJ1-1	TRBV18	NA	TRBD1	CASSRTGSNTEAFF	TGTGCCAGCTCTCGGACAGGGTCGAACACTGAAGCTTTCTTT
TRBJ1-1	TRBV5-4	NA	NA	CASSPGEAHEAFF	TGTGCCAGCAGCCCCGGAGAGGCTCATGAAGCTTTCTTT
TRBJ2-7	TRBV28	few	NA	CASSRPGLPSYEQYF	TGTGCCAGCAGCCGACCGGGACTTCCCTCCTACGAGCAGTACTTC
TRBJ1-1	TRBV19	few	TRBD1	CASSGTGLWSEAEAFF	TGTGCCAGTTCTGGGACAGGTCTCTGGTCAGAGGCTGAAGCTTTCTTT
TRBJ1-1	TRBV30	NA	NA	CAWSVFGDVNTKAFF	TGTGCCTGGAGTGTCTTCGGGGATGTGAACACTAAAGCTTTCTTT
TRBJ2-5	TRBV10-3	once	NA	CAISPNTFQGRETQYF	TGTGCCATCAGTCCCAATACTTTTCAGGGGCGGGAGACCCAGTACTTC
TRBJ2-5	TRBV7-8	NA	NA	CASSLRLGLTEETQYF	TGTGCCAGCAGCTTGCGGCTCGGTTTAACTGAAGAGACCCAGTACTTC
TRBJ2-1	TRBV7-9	NA	NA	CASSPVIQGTNNEQFF	TGTGCCAGCAGCCCCGTCATTCAAGGCACGAACAATGAGCAGTTCTTC
TRBJ1-4	TRBV15	NA	NA	CATTGRVANEKLFF	TGTGCCACGACCGGGAGGGTGGCTAATGAAAAACTGTTTTTT
TRBJ2-2	TRBV28	NA	TRBD2	CASNDPEGLAGAGELFF	TGTGCCAGCAACGACCCAGAGGGACTAGCGGGAGCCGGGGAGCTGTTTTTT
TRBJ1-2	TRBV7-6	few	TRBD1	CASSLTGEGYTF	TGTGCCAGCAGCTTAACAGGGGAGGGCTACACCTTC
TRBJ1-5	TRBV5-6	NA	TRBD1	CASSLEGTGNQPQHF	TGTGCCAGCAGCTTGGAGGGGACAGGGAATCAGCCCCAGCATTTT
TRBJ2-7	TRBV5-6	NA	TRBD1	CASSSDRGGEQYF	TGTGCCAGCAGCTCGGACAGGGGCGGTGAGCAGTACTTC
TRBJ2-7	TRBV6-1	NA	TRBD1	CASSEAPRQGYEQYF	TGTGCCAGCAGTGAAGCTCCGAGACAGGGCTACGAGCAGTACTTC
TRBJ2-3	TRBV5-1	NA	NA	CASSWGSLNTDTQYF	TGCGCCAGCAGCTGGGGCAGCTTAAACACAGATACGCAGTATTTT
TRBJ2-3	TRBV10-1	NA	TRBD1	CASSEWTGGTDTQYF	TGCGCCAGCAGTGAGTGGACAGGGGGCACAGATACGCAGTATTTT
TRBJ2-1	TRBV5-1	NA	TRBD2	CASSFVSGSSYNEQFF	TGCGCCAGCAGCTTCGTTAGCGGGAGCTCCTACAATGAGCAGTTCTTC
TRBJ2-2	TRBV5-1	NA	NA	CASTLLGGARSGELFF	TGCGCCAGCACCTTACTGGGCGGGGCTAGATCCGGGGAGCTGTTTTTT
TRBJ2-7	TRBV5-4	few	TRBD2	CASSSTSDDEQYF	TGTGCCAGCAGCTCGACTAGCGACGACGAGCAGTACTTC
TRBJ1-3	TRBV4-1	few	NA	CASSQPALLGNTIYF	TGCGCCAGCAGCCAACCTGCACTACTGGGTAACACCATATATTTT
TRBJ1-1	TRBV7-2	once	NA	CASSLISGVETEAFF	TGTGCCAGCAGCTTAATATCTGGGGTCGAGACTGAAGCTTTCTTT
TRBJ1-4	TRBV5-5	few	NA	CASSWSRTEEKLFF	TGTGCCAGCAGCTGGAGCAGGACAGAGGAAAAACTGTTTTTT
TRBJ2-1	TRBV11-2	NA	TRBD2	CASSLSTSGSQEQFF	TGTGCCAGCAGCTTATCGACTAGCGGGAGTCAAGAGCAGTTCTTC
TRBJ2-3	TRBV2	NA	NA	CASSERRPDTDTQYF	TGTGCCAGCAGTGAAAGGCGGCCGGACACAGATACGCAGTATTTT
TRBJ2-3	TRBV28	once	NA	CASRGGVDTQYF	TGTGCCAGCAGGGGGGGCGTAGATACGCAGTATTTT
TRBJ1-3	TRBV9	NA	TRBD1	CASSEGQAPSGNTIYF	TGTGCCAGCAGCGAGGGACAGGCGCCCTCTGGAAACACCATATATTTT
TRBJ2-7	TRBV27	few	NA	CASSLGPQGTYEQYF	TGTGCCAGCAGTTTAGGCCCTCAGGGTACCTACGAGCAGTACTTC
TRBJ1-2	TRBV14	NA	NA	CASSLREEYGYTF	TGTGCCAGCAGCCTCCGAGAGGAGTATGGCTACACCTTC
TRBJ1-1	TRBV27	NA	NA	CASSLLGGDTEAFF	TGTGCCAGCAGTTTATTGGGGGGGGACACTGAAGCTTTCTTT
TRBJ1-3	TRBV5-6	NA	NA	CASSLVRDYSRNTIYF	TGTGCCAGCAGCTTGGTTAGGGATTACTCTAGAAACACCATATATTTT
TRBJ2-7	TRBV15	NA	TRBD2	CATSRGRGGSYEQYF	TGTGCCACCAGCAGAGGCCGGGGGGGTAGCTACGAGCAGTACTTC
TRBJ2-5	TRBV5-5	NA	NA	CASIRGGLGETQYF	TGTGCCAGCATTAGGGGTGGATTAGGGGAGACCCAGTACTTC
TRBJ1-6	TRBV2	NA	NA	CASSEQGDGSPLHF	TGTGCCAGCAGTGAACAAGGTGATGGATCACCCCTCCACTTT
TRBJ1-1	TRBV5-1	NA	NA	CASSLPRVGTEAFF	TGCGCCAGCAGCTTGCCCAGGGTGGGTACTGAAGCTTTCTTT
TRBJ1-2	TRBV6-5	NA	NA	CASSSDSYGYTF	TGTGCCAGCAGTTCGGACAGTTATGGCTACACCTTC
TRBJ1-1	TRBV6-5	NA	NA	CASSLQVGSNTEAFF	TGTGCCAGCAGCCTCCAGGTGGGATCGAACACTGAAGCTTTCTTT
TRBJ1-1	TRBV27	NA	NA	CASSFRGPAFEAFF	TGTGCCAGCAGTTTCCGGGGGCCAGCCTTTGAAGCTTTCTTT
TRBJ1-1	TRBV2	NA	TRBD1	CAIRTGGNTEAFF	TGTGCCATCCGAACAGGGGGGAACACTGAAGCTTTCTTT
TRBJ1-6	TRBV29-1	NA	NA	CSVREGNNSPLHF	TGCAGCGTCAGGGAGGGAAATAATTCACCCCTCCACTTT
TRBJ2-7	TRBV18	NA	NA	CASSPGGNHNEQYF	TGTGCCAGCTCACCAGGCGGGAATCATAACGAGCAGTACTTC
TRBJ2-7	TRBV2	NA	NA	CASNALGGSYEQYF	TGTGCCAGCAATGCTTTGGGGGGCTCCTACGAGCAGTACTTC
TRBJ2-1	TRBV9	NA	TRBD2	CASSVGGRAYNEQFF	TGTGCCAGCAGCGTAGGCGGGAGGGCCTACAATGAGCAGTTCTTC
TRBJ2-7	TRBV27	few	NA	CASSPGSAYEQYF	TGTGCCAGCAGTCCAGGGTCGGCCTACGAGCAGTACTTC
TRBJ2-5	TRBV11-2	NA	NA	CASSIRTWSGTQYF	TGTGCCAGCAGCATAAGGACTTGGAGCGGGACCCAGTACTTC
TRBJ1-1	TRBV28	NA	TRBD1	CASSWTGNTEAFF	TGTGCCAGCAGTTGGACAGGGAACACTGAAGCTTTCTTT
TRBJ2-5	TRBV28	NA	NA	CASSFNGSGRRRETQYF	TGTGCCAGCAGTTTTAACGGTAGCGGCCGACGGAGGGAGACCCAGTACTTC
TRBJ2-3	TRBV7-2	NA	NA	CASSGDNTDTQYF	TGTGCCAGCAGCGGGGACAACACAGATACGCAGTATTTT
TRBJ2-7	TRBV28	NA	TRBD1	CASRQGHYHEQYF	TGTGCCAGCAGACAGGGGCATTACCACGAGCAGTACTTC
TRBJ1-1	TRBV11-2	NA	NA	CASSLAGGNTEAFF	TGTGCCAGCAGCTTAGCGGGTGGGAACACTGAAGCTTTCTTT
TRBJ2-7	TRBV5-1	once	TRBD2	CASSLRSGTSGRPYEQYF	TGCGCCAGCAGCTTGCGTAGTGGGACTAGCGGGAGACCCTACGAGCAGTACTTC
TRBJ2-1	TRBV4-2	NA	NA	CASSLGAGVRDEQFF	TGTGCCAGCAGCCTGGGGGCAGGGGTAAGGGATGAGCAGTTCTTC
TRBJ1-2	TRBV11-2	NA	TRBD1	CASRSDRGFIDYGYTF	TGTGCCAGCAGATCCGACAGGGGCTTTATAGACTATGGCTACACCTTC
TRBJ1-1	TRBV19	NA	NA	CASSAGDYTEAFF	TGTGCCAGTAGTGCAGGGGACTACACTGAAGCTTTCTTT
TRBJ2-7	TRBV7-9	few	NA	CASSFQDYSYEQYF	TGTGCCAGCAGCTTTCAGGACTACTCCTACGAGCAGTACTTC
TRBJ2-5	TRBV19	NA	TRBD1	CASSMGQSQETQYF	TGTGCCAGTAGTATGGGACAGTCCCAAGAGACCCAGTACTTC
TRBJ2-7	TRBV7-9	NA	TRBD1	CASSHDRGSYEQYF	TGTGCCAGCAGCCACGACAGGGGATCCTACGAGCAGTACTTC
TRBJ1-1	TRBV5-4	NA	NA	CASSPYSRNTEAFF	TGTGCCAGCAGCCCTTACAGCCGGAACACTGAAGCTTTCTTT